This entry features one TCR beta chain sequence. There is no known antigen for this receptor. No much larger clone exists at a distance of one base, and base qualities are not known. Each collaborating institution followed its own protocols to collect whole blood in K2EDTA tubes. For TCRbeta analysis, collaborators shipped samples as frozen whole blood, isolated PBMCs, or DNA extracted from either of those sample types. V drops 5 bases and J drops 4 bases, leaving 13 bases in between. The CDR3 sequence holds 14 residues, the cysteine and phenylalanine included. The only DNA kept is the CDR3, 42 bases in frame from the first base. Sequences SGHNT (CDR1) and YENEEA (CDR2) are obtained from the germline V gene. The immunoSEQ Assay, a bias-controlled multiplex PCR, was used to amplify TCRbeta CDR3 regions from genomic DNA. In the original analysis: Nucleated cell counts per sample were estimated from amplification of reference gene primers within the assay. To quantify the absolute abundance of each unique TCRbeta CDR3 rearrangement, sequence reads were collapsed and filtered. For each sample, productive Simpson clonality was calculated by taking the square root of Simpson's diversity index across productive rearrangements. TCRdb retrieved this table from immuneACCESS and kept in-frame rearrangements only. Not all clones are present; in checked studies, unresolved V genes account for under half, and no reason is known for the remainder. That table supplies the V and J calls and clone size; D and trimming were determined from the DNA. For this sample there are some 140,000 clones; more than 80% appear just once. The ten largest clones add up to around 4.1% of the sample.

The data originate from a study of blood T cell repertoires in COVID-19 (dated by TCRdb to 2020 to 2022). Background on the whole study: Samples covering the acute and convalescent phases of COVID-19 were provided by collaborators in the United States, Italy and Spain. Where available, HLA class I and class II types were taken from metadata supplied by the sample provider and were not determined by assay-based typing. Nearly every sample came with metadata listing a de-identified subject ID, COVID-19 status, age in years and sex. The prospective study material was composed of cDNA or gDNA derived from T cells, B-cell-depleted T cells, or PBMCs. Deeply sampled blood TCRbeta repertoires from subjects exposed to, actively infected with, or recovered from COVID-19 were included in the dataset. A freely available public database, intended as a resource for researchers studying the immune response to SARS-CoV-2, is where the repertoires were released. The samples were drawn from two sources: the first 160 participants of the ongoing ImmuneRACE study, and over 950 subjects contributed by 6 global collaborators.

Broader findings and caveats from the paper: The quantity of clinical and demographic metadata differed by source and by participant and was supplied without curation.

Sample: peripheral blood. The chain couples TRBV11-3 to TRBJ2-3; no D gene can be assigned with confidence. This sequence was found in a human donor in a cohort sampled during active COVID-19. The DNA sequence is as follows: TGTGCCAGCAGCACCTCTAGAGTCCCAGATACGCAGTATTTT. It codes for CASSTSRVPDTQYF.